A single sample gave rise to the 27 T cell receptor beta chains below, sequenced in a study of T cell responses to AZD1222 COVID-19 vaccine. Generated by immunoSEQ multiplex PCR, the TCRdb table keeps only in-frame clones and is missing some. The table lists about 170,000 clones, more than 80% of them singletons, with about 6.9% in the top ten. This material consisted of peripheral blood, taken on day 0 of AZD1222 vaccination. Receptors were obtained from an adult in good health.

The chain joins TRBV9 to TRBJ2-5; 9 bases line up with TRBD1. The CDR3 length is 16 residues. Germline values: CDR1 SGDLS, CDR2 YYNGEE. The trim removed 4 bases at V and 0 bases at J, leaving 7 bases unmatched. CDR3 DNA: TGTGCCAGCAGCCTCCGGACAGGGGATTACCAAGAGACCCAGTACTTC. Its protein is CASSLRTGDYQETQYF.

The gene calls are TRBV5-4 and TRBJ2-5, with D unresolved. Trimming took 3 bases from V and 5 from J, leaving 8 bases between them. The CDR3 loop spans 12 amino acids. Germline assignment: CDR1 SGHNT and CDR2 YYREEE (reference sequence). CDR3 DNA: TGTGCCAGCAGCTCGCCCGAGGAGACCCAGTACTTC. Protein sequence: CASSSPEETQYF.

The chain recombines TRBV3-1 (or the pseudogene TRBV3-2) with TRBJ2-3; D call uncertain. CDR3 length: 12 residues. Germline V gene data show CDR1 as LGHDT and CDR2 as YNNKEL (reference sequence). Between the trimmed V and J ends, which lost 2 bases and 6 bases, there was a span of 6 bases. CDR3 coding DNA: TGTGCCAGCAGCCAAATCCGGGATACGCAGTATTTT. Translation gives CASSQIRDTQYF.

This chain connects TRBV19 to TRBJ2-4; TRBD2 might be the D (7 bases). Per the germline V gene, CDR1 is LNHDA and CDR2 is SQIVND (reference sequence). This CDR3 has 16 residues. Trimming took 1 base from V and 0 from J, leaving 10 bases between them. Here the CDR3 reads CASSIGGGLAKNIQYF. Here the CDR3 DNA reads TGTGCCAGTAGTATAGGGGGGGGCCTAGCCAAAAACATTCAGTACTTC.

The chain joins TRBV18 to TRBJ2-4; D not certain. This CDR3 has 15 amino acids. In germline, CDR1 is KGHSH, CDR2 LQKENI. Trimming shortened V by 6 bases and J by 3 bases, and 15 bases separated the two germline ends. The CDR3 DNA follows: TGTGCCAGCTCCACCGCGCAGACAAACAAAAACATTCAGTACTTC. Protein product: CASSTAQTNKNIQYF.

The rearrangement links TRBV5-1 to TRBJ1-6; no firm D call. Germline V lookup: CDR1 SGHRS, CDR2 YFSETQ. The CDR3 runs 14 residues. V lost 0 bases and J lost 6, with 7 bases in between. CDR3 sequence (DNA): TGCGCCAGCAGCTTGGAGACGGGTAATTCACCCCTCCACTTT. Translating gives CASSLETGNSPLHF.

This clone was observed a single time. This chain uses TRBV24-1 with TRBJ2-5, with D unresolved. This CDR3 is 15 amino acids long. Looked up from germline, CDR1 is KGHDR and CDR2 is SFDVKD. Between the trimmed V and J ends, which lost 1 base and 1 base, there was a span of 9 bases. The CDR3 DNA reads TGTGCCACCAGTGATTTCGGGTTAGGCCAAGAGACCCAGTACTTC. Translation gives CATSDFGLGQETQYF.

For the CDR3, the DNA is TGTGCCTGGAGTGTGGCAGGGCCCTTAGCCTACGGCTACACCTTC. Its protein product is CAWSVAGPLAYGYTF. The chain recombines TRBV30 with TRBJ1-2, with D possibly matching TRBD1 (5 bases). CDR1 is GTSNPN, CDR2 SVGIG, per germline (reference sequence). The CDR3 spans 15 residues. The V end was cut by 0 bases, the J end by 8 bases, with 19 bases between.

In its sample, this clone was seen once. This chain uses TRBV5-1 with TRBJ1-1, with D perhaps matching TRBD1 (6 bases). Trimming cost V 4 bases and J 0 bases, with 16 bases left between them. CDR3 length: 16 residues. Germline CDR1 SGHRS, CDR2 YFSETQ. The CDR3 nucleotides are TGCGCCAGCAGCCAGGGGTCGACATCCATGAACACTGAAGCTTTCTTT. It codes for CASSQGSTSMNTEAFF.

This chain joins TRBV7-9 and TRBJ2-7; no clear D. The CDR3 sequence is 14 residues long. Germline CDR1 reads SEHNR; CDR2 reads FQNEAQ (reference sequence). The germline V and J ends were trimmed by 3 bases and 0 bases, with 9 bases remaining between them. CDR3 nucleotides: TGTGCCAGCAGCTTCAGCGTTTACTCCTACGAGCAGTACTTC. The encoded protein is CASSFSVYSYEQYF.

This chain links TRBV10-3 with TRBJ2-1; perhaps TRBD2 as D (6 bases). Germline V CDR1 and CDR2: ENHRY, SYGVKD. V was shortened by 1 base and J by 0 bases, with 10 bases between the two germline ends. CDR3 size: 16 residues. This CDR3 is CAISEFSGDSYNEQFF. The CDR3 region has the DNA TGTGCCATCAGTGAGTTTTCGGGGGACTCCTACAATGAGCAGTTCTTC.

The J gene is TRBJ1-2, the V gene TRBV28; TRBD1 might be the D (6 bases). The V gene's germline CDR1 is MDHEN and CDR2 SYDVKM. The CDR3 sequence is 16 residues long. V gave up 10 bases and J gave up 2 bases, with 23 bases separating them. Here the CDR3 reads CATCNTKGGVNYGYTF. The CDR3 DNA reads as TGTGCCACCTGTAATACGAAGGGGGGAGTCAACTATGGCTACACCTTC.

This chain connects TRBV9 to TRBJ2-1; 9 nucleotides match TRBD2. With V trimmed by 3 bases and J by 1 base, 11 bases remained unmatched. Germline V gives CDR1 SGDLS, CDR2 YYNGEE. The CDR3 contains 18 residues. The CDR3 DNA follows: TGTGCCAGCAGCGCTGAAGGTTATAGCGGGGGTTCCTACAATGAGCAGTTCTTC. Its protein is CASSAEGYSGGSYNEQFF.

The chain links TRBV28 to TRBJ1-1; D gene ambiguous. From germline, CDR1 is MDHEN and CDR2 SYDVKM. The CDR3 runs to 13 residues. The V end was cut by 5 bases, the J end by 3 bases, with 10 bases between. As DNA, the CDR3 is TGTGCCAGCAGTCCCCGACCGGACACTGAAGCTTTCTTT. The encoded protein is CASSPRPDTEAFF. Full variable domain (rest looked up from reference TRBV28 and TRBJ1-1): DVKVTQSSRYLVKRTGEKVFLECVQDMDHENMFWYRQDPGLGLRLIYFSYDVKMKEKGDIPEGYSVSREKKERFSLILESASTNQTSMYLCASSPRPDTEAFFGQGTRLTVV.

The rearrangement uses TRBV7-8 and TRBJ1-5; 7 bases fit TRBD1. V lost 5 bases and J lost 6; bases outside the gene matches: 13. Germline CDR1 reads SGHVS; CDR2 reads FQNEAQ. This CDR3 is 16 amino acids long. This CDR3 reads CASSPNLLGQVQPQHF. The CDR3 coding sequence is TGTGCCAGCAGCCCAAACCTTCTAGGACAGGTTCAGCCCCAGCATTTT.

The gene calls are TRBV19 and TRBJ2-2, with D maybe TRBD1 (5 bases). The germline gives CDR1 LNHDA, CDR2 SQIVND (reference sequence). CDR3 length equals 13 residues. The CDR3 DNA reads as TGTGCGTCGACAGATCCGAACACCGGGGAGCTGTTTTTT. Protein sequence: CASTDPNTGELFF. Variable domain in full (rest from reference TRBV19 and TRBJ2-2): DGGITQSPKYLFRKEGQNVTLSCEQNLNHDAMYWYRQDPGQGLRLIYYSQIVNDFQKGDIAEGYSVSREKKESFPLTVTSAQKNPTAFYLCASTDPNTGELFFGEGSRLTVL.

The J gene is TRBJ1-2, the V gene TRBV3-1 (or the pseudogene TRBV3-2); 7 positions agree with TRBD1. In germline, CDR1 is LGHDT, CDR2 YNNKEL (reference sequence). The CDR3 contains 13 residues. V lost 2 bases and J lost 4; bases outside the gene matches: 1. CDR3 in amino acids: CASSQTGAYGYTF. The CDR3 nucleotides are TGTGCCAGCAGCCAAACAGGGGCCTATGGCTACACCTTC.

This clone has just one count. The genes are TRBV10-1 and TRBJ2-3; unclear D gene. This CDR3 is 13 amino acids long. The germline V and J ends were trimmed by 7 bases and 2 bases, with 10 bases remaining between them. CDR1 is WNHNN and CDR2 is SYGVQD in the germline V gene (reference sequence). The CDR3 coding sequence is TGCGCCAGCAAGGCCAGATCCACAGATACGCAGTATTTT. It codes for CASKARSTDTQYF.

The chain uses TRBV19 and TRBJ1-5; D ambiguous. The CDR3 is 15 amino acids. Deletions cut 6 bases from V and 4 bases from J, with 16 bases between. Germline loops: CDR1 LNHDA, CDR2 SQIVND (reference sequence). CDR3 residues: CASSPDGRENQPQHF. CDR3 bases: TGTGCCAGTAGCCCAGACGGAAGGGAGAATCAGCCCCAGCATTTT.

J is TRBJ2-5 and V is TRBV29-1; the D gene is possibly TRBD1 (6 bases). The CDR3 is made up of 13 amino acids. V was shortened by 7 bases and J by 0 bases, with 12 bases between the two germline ends. From germline, CDR1 is SQVTM and CDR2 ANQGSEA. The CDR3 protein is CSAQGPHQETQYF. In nucleotides, the CDR3 is TGCAGCGCCCAGGGGCCCCACCAAGAGACCCAGTACTTC.

The chain recombines TRBV18 with TRBJ1-2; maybe TRBD1 (5 bases). There are 13 residues in the CDR3. Trimming left V 6 bases short and J 1 base short, with 9 bases between. Germline V gene data show CDR1 as KGHSH and CDR2 as LQKENI. CDR3 amino acids: CASSDDSNYGYTF. The CDR3 bases are TGTGCCAGCTCGGATGACAGTAACTATGGCTACACCTTC.

The rearrangement joins TRBV5-1 to TRBJ1-4, with D unresolved. Germline V gene data show CDR1 as SGHRS and CDR2 as YFSETQ. V dropped 3 bases and J dropped 7 bases, with 16 bases sitting between them. CDR3 length: 15 amino acids. The CDR3, as DNA: TGCGCCAGCAGCTACGGACTGACGGCTAGTGAAAAACTGTTTTTT. It encodes CASSYGLTASEKLFF. Looking up the rest from reference TRBV5-1 and TRBJ1-4 gives the full variable domain: KAGVTQTPRYLIKTRGQQVTLSCSPISGHRSVSWYQQTPGQGLQFLFEYFSETQRNKGNFPGRFSGRQFSNSRSEMNVSTLELGDSALYLCASSYGLTASEKLFFGSGTQLSVL.

The chain uses TRBV7-9 and TRBJ1-3, with a possible D match to TRBD1 (6 bases). This CDR3 has 17 amino acids. Per the germline V gene, CDR1 is SEHNR and CDR2 is FQNEAQ (reference sequence). The ends were cut back, 4 bases at V and 0 bases at J, with 16 bases in the middle. The CDR3 region has the DNA TGTGCCAGCAGCTACCCCATGGGACACCGCTCTGGAAACACCATATATTTT. Amino acids: CASSYPMGHRSGNTIYF.

This clone was recorded only once. This chain joins TRBV4-1 and TRBJ2-5; no clear D gene. This CDR3 has 14 amino acids. Germline V gene sequence: CDR1 MGHRA, CDR2 YSYEKL. V was pared by 0 bases and J by 2 bases, with 7 bases between. In DNA, the CDR3 is TGCGCCAGCAGCCAAGAGCCAGCGCAAGAGACCCAGTACTTC. Residues: CASSQEPAQETQYF.

The rearrangement uses TRBV7-3 and TRBJ2-7; TRBD2 agrees at 9 bases. The junction had 16 bases not matched to a gene; V was cut back by 7 bases and J by 6 bases. This CDR3 has 16 amino acids. Germline V gene sequence: CDR1 SGHTA, CDR2 FQGTGA. The CDR3 reads CASTLSKAGGSGEQYV. As DNA, the CDR3 is TGTGCCAGCACCCTCTCCAAAGCGGGGGGTTCGGGCGAGCAGTACGTC.

The chain couples TRBV7-9 to TRBJ2-7; D not certain. V dropped 4 bases and J dropped 0 bases, with 4 bases sitting between them. The germline V gene encodes CDR1 SEHNR and CDR2 FQNEAQ (reference sequence). The CDR3 totals 12 residues. The CDR3 is CASSSSSYEQYF. The CDR3 DNA reads as TGTGCCAGCAGCTCGTCCTCCTACGAGCAGTACTTC.

The gene calls are TRBV7-6 and TRBJ1-1; no clear D gene. Germline CDR1 reads SGHVS; CDR2 reads FNYEAQ. CDR3 length equals 13 residues. V lost 5 bases and J lost 5, with 12 bases in between. The CDR3 region has the DNA TGTGCCAGCAGCCTTGAGGCGGAAACTGAAGCTTTCTTT. Amino acid sequence: CASSLEAETEAFF.